This T cell receptor (beta chain) was retrieved from a study of cytomegalovirus exposure and HLA in healthy donors. Comment on this clone: No antigen is known for it.

Study results and caveats: By a later analysis, the bulk of CMV-associated TCR beta chains appeared HLA-restricted. Most TCR sequences were rare, but some public TCRs occurred in many donors.

The CDR3 runs to 15 residues. Germline-derived CDR1 and CDR2 are SGHTS and YDEGEE. Trimming stripped 4 bases from V and 0 bases from J, with 12 bases between. A multiplex PCR was run with 60 Vbeta primers and 13 Jbeta primers. Original data processing: The count from a later analysis was 79 million or so unique TCR beta chains, around 11 million of them shared. The repertoire was sequenced with immunoSEQ multiplex PCR; TCRdb's copy has only in-frame clones and lacks some. Clonal size and the V and J genes are those of that table, whereas D and trimming came from the DNA. The sample data list 140,000 to 150,000 clones.

The origin of this receptor is a male donor in good health and CMV-seronegative. Sample: PBMCs. V usage is TRBV5-8 and J usage is TRBJ2-3, with TRBD2 as a possible D gene (5 bases). CDR3 region: CASSPGSSSTDTQYF. DNA of the CDR3: TGTGCCAGCAGCCCGGGGTCTAGCAGCACAGATACGCAGTATTTT.